These 26 T cell receptor beta chains came from one sample sequenced in a study of beta chain features in type 1 diabetes. The whole isolated RNA underwent reverse transcription, so sequencing captured expressed TCRB transcripts. TCRdb's copy holds only in-frame clones and misses some; the assay was immunoSEQ multiplex PCR. The sample has fewer than 500,000 clones, over 11% seen once. Sequencing used naive CD4+ T cells from blood. All receptors derive from a man aged 30 to 39 in good health.

Comments on this clone: This sample includes further DNA sequences coding for the same CDR3. The rearrangement uses TRBV30 and TRBJ1-1; D is unclear. Germline CDR1 and CDR2: GTSNPN and SVGIG (reference sequence). The V gene lost 2 bases and the J gene lost 0 bases, with 4 bases spanning the gap. CDR3 length: 12 amino acids. The CDR3 nucleotides are TGTGCCTGGAGTAGATTGAACACTGAAGCTTTCTTT. Translated: CAWSRLNTEAFF.

This clone was counted between two and nine times. CDR3 sequence: CASRTTGFNGYTF. For the CDR3, the DNA is TGTGCCAGCAGGACGACAGGTTTCAATGGCTACACCTTC. The V and J genes are TRBV5-6 and TRBJ1-2, with D maybe TRBD1 (6 bases). V shed 5 bases and J shed 6 bases, with 14 bases lying between them. The germline gives CDR1 SGHDT, CDR2 YYEEEE. The CDR3 runs to 13 residues.

This clone was seen more than once but under ten times. The chain uses TRBV2 and TRBJ2-1; 9 bases map to TRBD2. Germline values: CDR1 SNHLY, CDR2 FYNNEI. The junction had 0 bases not matched to a gene; V was cut back by 3 bases and J by 0 bases. The CDR3 length is 15 residues. CDR3 protein: CASSDSGSSYNEQFF. The CDR3 DNA follows: TGTGCCAGCAGTGATAGCGGGAGCTCCTACAATGAGCAGTTCTTC.

The chain combines TRBV7-2 with TRBJ2-1; no clear D gene. The V gene lost 7 bases and the J gene lost 6 bases, with 10 bases spanning the gap. The CDR3 totals 12 residues. Germline V gene sequence: CDR1 SGHTA, CDR2 FQGNSA. This CDR3 is CASTTLINEQFF. In nucleotides, the CDR3 is TGTGCCAGCACCACTCTCATCAATGAGCAGTTCTTC.

This clone has more than one count but fewer than ten. The chain uses TRBV7-3 and TRBJ2-1; 14 nucleotides match TRBD2. The CDR3 spans 17 residues. CDR1 and CDR2 (germline): SGHTA, FQGTGA. The junction had 4 bases not matched to a gene; V was cut back by 6 bases and J by 0 bases. CDR3 protein: CASSPGTSGSSYNEQFF. CDR3 bases: TGTGCCAGCAGTCCCGGGACTAGCGGGAGCTCCTACAATGAGCAGTTCTTC.

This clone occurred a few times. This chain uses TRBV25-1 with TRBJ1-5; D not certain. Trimming cost V 4 bases and J 9 bases, with 13 bases left between them. CDR1 and CDR2 (germline): MGHDK, SYGVNS. CDR3 length: 13 residues. Here the CDR3 reads CASSGDPKGPQHF. CDR3 nucleotide sequence: TGTGCCAGCAGTGGGGATCCCAAAGGGCCCCAGCATTTT.

In this sample, this clone turned up a few times. CDR3 sequence: CASKEPGVPYNEQFF. Written as DNA, the CDR3 is TGTGCCAGTAAGGAGCCCGGGGTGCCCTACAATGAGCAGTTCTTC. The rearrangement links TRBV19 to TRBJ2-1, with D maybe TRBD2 (5 bases). There are 15 residues in the CDR3. Trimming left V 7 bases short and J 2 bases short, with 15 bases between. The germline CDR1 and CDR2 sequences are LNHDA and SQIVND (reference sequence).

This clone was observed a few times. The V call is TRBV30, the J call TRBJ2-7; possible D gene TRBD1, 5 bases. The germline V and J ends were trimmed by 2 bases and 3 bases, with 11 bases remaining between them. This CDR3 contains 13 residues. Germline loops: CDR1 GTSNPN, CDR2 SVGIG (reference sequence). CDR3 nucleotides: TGTGCCTGGAGTATCCAGGGCTACTACGAGCAGTACGTC. It codes for CAWSIQGYYEQYV.

This clone was seen a handful of times. V and J are TRBV2 and TRBJ1-6, with D unclear. V dropped 3 bases and J dropped 6 bases, with 9 bases sitting between them. The CDR3 runs 14 residues. The germline gives CDR1 SNHLY, CDR2 FYNNEI. CDR3 DNA: TGTGCCAGCAGTGACAGCCAGGTTAATTCACCCCTCCACTTT. It yields the protein CASSDSQVNSPLHF.

The CDR3 loop is CASSQDSNQPQHF. The DNA for the CDR3 is TGCGCCAGCAGCCAAGACAGCAATCAGCCCCAGCATTTT. The chain employs TRBV4-3 and TRBJ1-5; D remains unclear. V lost 0 bases, J lost 1 base, and 1 base lay in between. Germline V lookup: CDR1 LGHNA, CDR2 YSLEER. The CDR3 runs 13 residues.

This clone was counted a few times. V is TRBV10-3 and J is TRBJ2-4; weak D call: TRBD2 (5 bases). This CDR3 has 16 residues. V lost 4 bases and J lost 0, with 13 bases in between. In germline, CDR1 is ENHRY, CDR2 SYGVKD. CDR3 residues: CAISADLILAKNIQYF. The CDR3 DNA is TGTGCCATCAGTGCGGACTTGATTTTAGCCAAAAACATTCAGTACTTC.

The J gene is TRBJ2-7, the V gene TRBV4-1, with unresolved D. This CDR3 has 16 residues. With 0 bases removed from V and 1 base from J, the gap between germline ends came to 13 bases. Per the germline V gene, CDR1 is MGHRA and CDR2 is YSYEKL. CDR3 sequence (DNA): TGCGCCAGCAGCCAAGAAAACCAAGCCTTTTCCTACGAGCAGTACTTC. It is translated as CASSQENQAFSYEQYF.

This clone has only a few counts. The chain carries TRBV7-2 and TRBJ2-7; perhaps TRBD2 as D (5 bases). Germline CDR1 is SGHTA and CDR2 is FQGNSA. Trimming took 2 bases from V and 2 from J, leaving 7 bases between them. The CDR3 totals 13 residues. CDR3 amino acids: CASSLRETYEQYV. The CDR3 DNA reads TGTGCCAGCAGCTTAAGGGAGACCTACGAGCAGTACGTC.

The V and J genes are TRBV7-9 and TRBJ2-3; TRBD1 might be the D (6 bases). CDR1 is SEHNR and CDR2 is FQNEAQ in the germline V gene (reference sequence). Between the trimmed V and J ends, which lost 5 bases and 2 bases, there was a span of 17 bases. This CDR3 contains 16 residues. CDR3 in DNA: TGTGCCAGCAGCCCGCATTGGGGACATAACACAGATACGCAGTATTTT. Translating gives CASSPHWGHNTDTQYF.

The V call is TRBV25-1, the J call TRBJ1-2, with D hard to call. CDR1 is MGHDK, CDR2 SYGVNS, per germline. The CDR3 extends over 13 amino acids. V was pared by 3 bases and J by 4 bases, with 9 bases between. This CDR3 reads CASSERRSYGYTF. The CDR3 DNA sequence: TGTGCCAGCAGTGAGAGACGCTCCTATGGCTACACCTTC.

V gene TRBV7-6 combines with J gene TRBJ2-1, with 11 bases that match TRBD2. The V and J ends lost 5 bases and 7 bases, in that order; junction bases with no gene match: 7. The V gene's germline CDR1 is SGHVS and CDR2 FNYEAQ. This CDR3 region has 15 residues. The CDR3 is CASSLLAGVLNEQFF. CDR3 DNA: TGTGCCAGCAGCCTACTAGCGGGAGTCTTAAATGAGCAGTTCTTC.

This clone was counted a few times. The V call is TRBV4-3, the J call TRBJ2-7; D might be TRBD1 (6 bases). The germline V gene has CDR1 LGHNA and CDR2 YSLEER. V lost 0 bases and J lost 0, with 12 bases in between. The CDR3 covers 16 residues. Here the CDR3 reads CASSQEPGQVSYEQYF. CDR3 coding DNA: TGCGCCAGCAGCCAAGAACCGGGACAAGTCTCCTACGAGCAGTACTTC.

The chain is built from TRBV7-9 and TRBJ2-1, with D perhaps matching TRBD1 (6 bases). This CDR3 spans 13 amino acids. Deletions cut 5 bases from V and 4 bases from J, with 9 bases between. Germline CDR1 and CDR2: SEHNR and FQNEAQ (reference sequence). The CDR3 DNA reads as TGTGCCAGCAGCGTACAGGGTTACAATGAGCAGTTCTTC. Translation gives CASSVQGYNEQFF.

This clone was detected once. The CDR3 region has the DNA TGCGCCAGCAGCACCGGACAGGGCCTAAGGGCCAACGTCCTGACTTTC. Translating it yields CASSTGQGLRANVLTF. The chain combines TRBV5-1 with TRBJ2-6; the match to TRBD1 covers 8 bases. The CDR3 runs to 16 residues. Losses at the gene ends were 4 bases for V and 5 bases for J; bases not matched to a gene: 8. The germline CDR1 and CDR2 sequences are SGHRS and YFSETQ.

This clone was detected a few times. CDR3 residues: CASRGTASAYGYTF. CDR3 nucleotides: TGTGCCAGTAGGGGGACAGCTTCCGCCTATGGCTACACCTTC. J is TRBJ1-2 and V is TRBV19, with 7 bases fitting TRBD1. CDR3 length: 14 amino acids. The V gene end was trimmed by 6 bases and the J gene end by 4 bases; junction bases not matched to a gene: 8. Germline lookup yields CDR1 LNHDA and CDR2 SQIVND (reference sequence).

This clone came up a few times. The chain employs TRBV7-8 and TRBJ2-6; D gene uncertain. The germline V gene has CDR1 SGHVS and CDR2 FQNEAQ. The CDR3 spans 16 residues. V shed 1 base and J shed 1 base, with 8 bases lying between them. CDR3 residues: CASSLGVSSGANVLTF. DNA of the CDR3: TGTGCCAGCAGCTTAGGAGTCTCTTCTGGGGCCAACGTCCTGACTTTC.

A note on this clone: A read error may account for a junction end that differs from germline. The V and J genes are TRBV5-6 and TRBJ2-3, with D unresolved. Germline values: CDR1 SGHDT, CDR2 YYEEEE. The CDR3 extends over 15 amino acids. The CDR3 DNA reads TGTGCCAGCAGCTTGGATTTCAGCAGCACAGATACGCAATATTTT. This translates into CASSLDFSSTDTQYF.

The chain is built from TRBV6-6 and TRBJ1-2, with a tentative D call TRBD1 (5 bases). Germline CDR1 is MNHNY and CDR2 is SVGAGI (reference sequence). The CDR3 has 14 residues. V lost 4 bases and J 2 bases, leaving 11 bases between the germline ends. Here the CDR3 reads CASSSGTENYGYTF. The CDR3 DNA follows: TGTGCCAGCAGTTCCGGGACGGAAAACTATGGCTACACCTTC.

This clone was counted a few times. CDR3 loop: CASSQGQWAEAFF. The CDR3 DNA is TGTGCCAGCAGCCAAGGTCAGTGGGCTGAAGCTTTCTTT. The genes are TRBV14 and TRBJ1-1; D gene ambiguous. Deletions cut 1 base from V and 6 bases from J, with 9 bases between. CDR3 length: 13 amino acids. In germline, CDR1 is SGHDN, CDR2 FVKESK.

A single count supports this clone. The genes are TRBV5-4 and TRBJ2-3; D could derive from TRBD1 or TRBD2 (6 bases each). This CDR3 spans 15 amino acids. V lost 1 base and J 2 bases, leaving 11 bases between the germline ends. The germline CDR1 and CDR2 sequences are SGHNT and YYREEE (reference sequence). CDR3 sequence (DNA): TGTGCCAGCAGCTTGCACGGGGGCGTCACAGATACGCAGTATTTT. It encodes CASSLHGGVTDTQYF.

The chain combines TRBV30 with TRBJ2-6, with D tentatively TRBD1 (5 bases). Germline lookup yields CDR1 GTSNPN and CDR2 SVGIG (reference sequence). The V end lost 3 bases, the J end lost 3 bases, and 9 bases lay between the germline ends. The CDR3 extends over 14 amino acids. The CDR3 is CAWSRVYGANVLTF. CDR3 bases: TGTGCCTGGAGCAGGGTGTATGGGGCCAACGTCCTGACTTTC. Full variable domain (outside the CDR3, taken from reference TRBV30 and TRBJ2-6): SQTIHQWPATLVQPVGSPLSLECTVEGTSNPNLYWYRQAAGRGLQLLFYSVGIGQISSEVPQNLSASRPQDRQFILSSKKLLLSDSGFYLCAWSRVYGANVLTFGAGSRLTVL.